The 10 T cell receptor beta chains below were found in one sample sequenced in a study of blood T cell repertoires in COVID-19. Clones were read by immunoSEQ multiplex PCR, and TCRdb kept only the in-frame ones, dropping some. The sample contains under 100,000 clones, around 87% of which appear only once. The sequenced sample was peripheral blood. The receptors were sampled from a human donor in a cohort sampled during active COVID-19.

The chain combines TRBV21-1 with TRBJ1-3; the table's D gene call, TRBD1, was not cross checked with the DNA. TRBV21-1 is a listed pseudogene. This CDR3 has 16 residues. The CDR3 spells CASSKEARGHGNTIYF. The CDR3 nucleotides are TGTGCCAGCAGCAAAGAGGCCAGGGGACATGGAAACACCATATATTTT.

The chain employs TRBV9 and TRBJ1-1; D perhaps matches TRBD1 (5 bases). Trimming stripped 2 bases from V and 2 bases from J, with 16 bases between. Per germline, CDR1 SGDLS and CDR2 YYNGEE. CDR3 length: 16 amino acids. Here the CDR3 DNA reads TGTGCCAGCAGCGTCGGGCTGGGCAGGGTTAACACTGAAGCTTTCTTT. Its protein product is CASSVGLGRVNTEAFF.

The rearrangement joins TRBV5-6 to TRBJ1-1; TRBD1 matches at 7 bases. Germline CDR1 reads SGHDT; CDR2 reads YYEEEE. V lost 7 bases, J lost 8 bases, and 8 bases stayed unmatched. CDR3 length: 12 residues. CDR3 amino acids: CASSRTGSEAFF. The CDR3 DNA follows: TGTGCCAGCTCCCGGACAGGCTCCGAAGCTTTCTTT.

This clone was counted once. This chain uses TRBV2 with TRBJ2-3; 9 nucleotides agree with TRBD2. Germline-derived CDR1 and CDR2 are SNHLY and FYNNEI. This CDR3 contains 15 residues. J was trimmed by 3 bases and V by 4 bases; bases with no gene match: 5. The CDR3 nucleotides read TGTGCCAGCAGTGTTGTGCGGGGGGGGACAGATACGCAGTATTTT. It translates to CASSVVRGGTDTQYF. The variable domain in full, completed from reference TRBV2 and TRBJ2-3, reads EPEVTQTPSHQVTQMGQEVILRCVPISNHLYFYWYRQILGQKVEFLVSFYNNEISEKSEIFDDQFSVERPDGSNFTLKIRSTKLEDSAMYFCASSVVRGGTDTQYFGPGTRLTVL.

V usage is TRBV5-1 and J usage is TRBJ2-3; D possibly corresponds to TRBD2 (6 bases). CDR3 length equals 14 residues. Germline CDR1 is SGHRS and CDR2 is YFSETQ. Trimming stripped 4 bases from V and 1 base from J, with 10 bases between. This chain's CDR3 is CASSVGTGTDTQYF. The CDR3 coding sequence is TGCGCCAGCAGCGTCGGGACTGGCACAGATACGCAGTATTTT.

The chain is built from TRBV30 and TRBJ1-1; no firm D call. Germline CDR1 and CDR2: GTSNPN and SVGIG (reference sequence). Trimming left V 0 bases short and J 6 bases short, with 14 bases between. The CDR3 totals 14 residues. CDR3 bases: TGTGCCTGGAGTGTACCATCAAGCTGGTCTGAAGCTTTCTTT. It is translated as CAWSVPSSWSEAFF.

The chain links TRBV5-1 to TRBJ2-1, with TRBD1 matching over 10 bases. Trimming cost V 4 bases and J 8 bases; bases outside gene matches: 9. Germline CDR1 is SGHRS and CDR2 is YFSETQ. This CDR3 has 15 residues. The CDR3 sequence: CASSGGQGLVDEQFF. The DNA of the CDR3 is TGCGCCAGCAGCGGGGGACAGGGGCTCGTCGATGAGCAGTTCTTC. Complete variable domain (other parts from reference TRBV5-1 and TRBJ2-1): KAGVTQTPRYLIKTRGQQVTLSCSPISGHRSVSWYQQTPGQGLQFLFEYFSETQRNKGNFPGRFSGRQFSNSRSEMNVSTLELGDSALYLCASSGGQGLVDEQFFGPGTRLTVL.

Here the CDR3 DNA reads TGTGCCAGCAGCCGGAGAGATAGCGGGGGAGAGACCCAGTACTTC. As protein: CASSRRDSGGETQYF. The chain uses TRBV11-2 and TRBJ2-5; 9 bases agree with TRBD2. J was trimmed by 4 bases and V by 5 bases; bases with no gene match: 8. Germline loops: CDR1 SGHAT, CDR2 FQNNGV. This CDR3 region has 15 residues.

The V and J genes are TRBV28 and TRBJ2-5, with TRBD1 identical over 7 bases. The germline V gene encodes CDR1 MDHEN and CDR2 SYDVKM. This CDR3 is built from 14 residues. The trim removed 5 bases at V and 2 bases at J, leaving 5 bases unmatched. In nucleotides, the CDR3 is TGTGCCAGCAGTCCGTTGACAGGGCAAGAGACCCAGTACTTC. Protein: CASSPLTGQETQYF.

CDR3 nucleotide sequence: TGTGCCAGCAGCCCCAGAGGTTACGAGCAGTACTTC. Translating gives CASSPRGYEQYF. V gene TRBV21-1 combines with J gene TRBJ2-7; the D segment call TRBD2 is taken from the table without a DNA check. TRBV21-1 is classified as a pseudogene. This CDR3 contains 12 residues.